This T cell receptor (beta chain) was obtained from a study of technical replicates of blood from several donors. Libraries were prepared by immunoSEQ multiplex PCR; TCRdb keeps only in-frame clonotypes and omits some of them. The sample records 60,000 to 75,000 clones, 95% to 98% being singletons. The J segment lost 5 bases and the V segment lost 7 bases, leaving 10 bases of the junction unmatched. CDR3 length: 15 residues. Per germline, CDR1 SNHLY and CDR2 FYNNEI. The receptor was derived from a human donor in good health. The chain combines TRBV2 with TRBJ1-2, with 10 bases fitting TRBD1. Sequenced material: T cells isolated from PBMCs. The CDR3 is CASTLAGQGLYGYTF. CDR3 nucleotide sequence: TGTGCCAGCACCCTGGCGGGACAGGGGCTGTATGGCTACACCTTC.